The rows below give T cell receptor beta chains drawn from one sample of a study of identical twins. TCRdb re-called the 5' RACE reads with MiXCR, one entry per CDR3 protein. The sample includes 500,000 to 550,000 distinct CDR3 sequences, roughly a fifth seen only once; the top ten take 0.75% to 0.95%. These data also formed part of another study, on T cells expressing NK-cell markers.

What was sequenced was CD4+ T cells sorted from blood. Receptor source: a woman aged 18-30 years in good health. Each CDR3 is given with its conserved first and last residue. The D gene is left open where the match is weak. Where a row states a size, it is once, few, many or the class of an expanded clone; other rows omit it.

CDR3: CASSYKGRDRIVGSPLHF
DNA: TGTGCCAGCAGTTACAAGGGGAGGGATAGAATAGTGGGATCACCCCTCCACTTT
J: TRBJ1-6
size: .
V: TRBV6-5
D: .

CDR3: CASSPGLAGITDTQYF
DNA: TGTGCCAGCAGCCCAGGACTAGCGGGGATTACAGATACGCAGTATTTT
J: TRBJ2-3
size: few
V: TRBV11-3
D: TRBD2

CDR3: CASSLGPSPDTQYF
DNA: TGTGCCAGCAGCTTAGGTCCTAGCCCAGATACGCAGTATTTT
J: TRBJ2-3
size: .
V: TRBV7-9
D: .

CDR3: CASSYALRDYGYTF
DNA: TGTGCCAGCAGTTACGCCCTTCGAGACTATGGCTACACCTTC
J: TRBJ1-2
size: few
V: TRBV6-5
D: .

CDR3: CAWSVFSGLLLSDNEQFF
DNA: TGTGCCTGGAGTGTATTTTCCGGGTTGCTCCTTTCCGACAATGAGCAGTTCTTC
J: TRBJ2-1
size: few
V: TRBV30
D: .

CDR3: CASSYIGGEQFF
DNA: TGCGCCAGCAGCTATATCGGGGGTGAGCAGTTCTTC
J: TRBJ2-1
size: .
V: TRBV5-1
D: .

CDR3: CASSLTRQDTQYF
DNA: TGTGCCAGCAGCTTAACAAGGCAGGACACTCAGTACTTC
J: TRBJ2-4
size: .
V: TRBV7-3
D: .

CDR3: CASRKVRTGRGAAFF
DNA: TGTGCCAGCAGGAAGGTTCGGACAGGGAGGGGTGCAGCTTTCTTT
J: TRBJ1-1
size: few
V: TRBV12-3/TRBV12-4
D: TRBD1

CDR3: CASRAVATEAFF
DNA: TGTGCCAGCAGAGCGGTGGCCACTGAAGCTTTCTTT
J: TRBJ1-1
size: .
V: TRBV25-1
D: .

CDR3: CASSPRGSLVNEQFF
DNA: TGTGCCAGCAGTCCTCGGGGATCCCTGGTTAATGAGCAGTTCTTC
J: TRBJ2-1
size: .
V: TRBV12-3/TRBV12-4
D: .

CDR3: CSVDRGGNTEAFF
DNA: TGCAGCGTTGACCGGGGCGGGAACACTGAAGCTTTCTTT
J: TRBJ1-1
size: .
V: TRBV29-1
D: .

CDR3: CASSPARGQETQYF
DNA: TGTGCCAGCAGCCCCGCCAGGGGACAAGAGACCCAGTACTTC
J: TRBJ2-5
size: .
V: TRBV6-1
D: .

CDR3: CASSSSGLATGELFF
DNA: TGTGCCAGCAGTTCTTCAGGTCTAGCCACCGGGGAGCTGTTTTTT
J: TRBJ2-2
size: .
V: TRBV28
D: .

CDR3: CSVLTGSNQPQHF
DNA: TGCAGCGTACTGACAGGGAGCAATCAGCCCCAGCATTTT
J: TRBJ1-5
size: many
V: TRBV29-1
D: TRBD1

CDR3: CASSASGSSYNEQFF
DNA: TGTGCCAGCAGCGCTAGCGGCAGCTCCTACAATGAGCAGTTCTTC
J: TRBJ2-1
size: few
V: TRBV7-9
D: TRBD2

CDR3: CSAYHDSPSLLGYTF
DNA: TGCAGTGCTTATCACGACAGCCCTAGTCTATTAGGCTACACCTTC
J: TRBJ1-2
size: few
V: TRBV20-1
D: .

CDR3: CASSGRLAGGGGQYF
DNA: TGTGCCAGCAGCGGAAGACTAGCGGGAGGGGGAGGCCAGTACTTC
J: TRBJ2-5
size: .
V: TRBV11-2
D: TRBD2

CDR3: CASSPGGGRAYEQYF
DNA: TGTGCCAGCAGCCCCGGGGGAGGGAGGGCCTACGAGCAGTACTTC
J: TRBJ2-7
size: .
V: TRBV4-2
D: TRBD2

CDR3: CASSLEKQVGASTEAFF
DNA: TGCGCCAGCAGCTTGGAGAAACAGGTGGGGGCGAGCACTGAAGCTTTCTTT
J: TRBJ1-1
size: .
V: TRBV5-1
D: .

CDR3: CASRRLAGGGDTQYF
DNA: TGTGCCAGCAGGAGACTAGCGGGGGGAGGGGATACGCAGTATTTT
J: TRBJ2-3
size: few
V: TRBV5-5
D: TRBD2

CDR3: CSALTGFVLRELFF
DNA: TGCAGCGCCCTAACAGGGTTTGTGCTCCGGGAGCTGTTTTTT
J: TRBJ2-2
size: few
V: TRBV29-1
D: .

CDR3: CASSLFPGQGTDTQYF
DNA: TGCGCCAGCAGCTTATTCCCGGGACAGGGGACAGATACGCAGTATTTT
J: TRBJ2-3
size: .
V: TRBV5-1
D: TRBD1

CDR3: CSALTPDNQPQHF
DNA: TGCAGTGCTCTTACACCCGATAATCAGCCCCAGCATTTT
J: TRBJ1-5
size: few
V: TRBV20-1
D: .

CDR3: CSARDRAYEQYF
DNA: TGCAGTGCTCGGGACAGGGCTTACGAGCAGTACTTC
J: TRBJ2-7
size: many
V: TRBV20-1
D: TRBD1

CDR3: CASSLGLSGSPLHF
DNA: TGTGCCAGCAGCTTAGGACTAAGCGGTTCACCCCTCCACTTT
J: TRBJ1-6
size: .
V: TRBV7-3
D: .

CDR3: CSAPQVGTIYF
DNA: TGCAGTGCGCCACAGGTCGGCACCATATATTTT
J: TRBJ1-3
size: .
V: TRBV20-1
D: .

CDR3: CASSLRRELFF
DNA: TGTGCCAGCAGTTTACGACGGGAGCTGTTTTTT
J: TRBJ2-2
size: .
V: TRBV6-6
D: .

CDR3: CASSGPGRLAGYEQYF
DNA: TGCGCCAGCAGTGGACCGGGGCGGCTAGCGGGGTACGAGCAGTACTTC
J: TRBJ2-7
size: few
V: TRBV10-1
D: TRBD2

CDR3: CASRDRTSNQPQHF
DNA: TGTGCCAGCAGGGACCGAACTAGCAATCAGCCCCAGCATTTT
J: TRBJ1-5
size: .
V: TRBV12-3/TRBV12-4
D: .

CDR3: CASSLDPTSPPDTQYF
DNA: TGCGCCAGCAGCTTGGACCCGACTAGCCCCCCAGATACGCAGTATTTT
J: TRBJ2-3
size: .
V: TRBV5-1
D: TRBD2

CDR3: CASSLGGERTGELFF
DNA: TGTGCCAGCAGCCTCGGGGGGGAAAGAACCGGGGAGCTGTTTTTT
J: TRBJ2-2
size: few
V: TRBV7-9
D: TRBD2

CDR3: CASSSGTLYYEQYF
DNA: TGTGCCAGCAGCTCCGGGACATTATACTACGAGCAGTACTTC
J: TRBJ2-7
size: .
V: TRBV7-2
D: .

CDR3: CACRNRVYEQYF
DNA: TGTGCCTGCCGGAACAGGGTCTACGAGCAGTACTTC
J: TRBJ2-7
size: .
V: TRBV30
D: .

CDR3: CASRYQGDEQYF
DNA: TGTGCCAGCAGATATCAGGGGGATGAGCAGTACTTC
J: TRBJ2-7
size: many
V: TRBV7-9
D: TRBD1

CDR3: CASSIRAYEQYF
DNA: TGTGCCAGCAGTATAAGAGCCTACGAGCAGTACTTC
J: TRBJ2-7
size: .
V: TRBV11-2
D: .

CDR3: CSATGGGGAGETQYF
DNA: TGCAGTGCAACCGGGGGTGGTGGGGCTGGCGAGACCCAGTACTTC
J: TRBJ2-5
size: .
V: TRBV20-1
D: .

CDR3: CASSSRERRNTEAFF
DNA: TGCGCCAGCAGCTCCCGAGAGCGGCGGAACACTGAAGCTTTCTTT
J: TRBJ1-1
size: few
V: TRBV5-1
D: .

CDR3: CASSETGELFF
DNA: TGTGCCAGCAGTGAGACCGGGGAGCTGTTTTTT
J: TRBJ2-2
size: .
V: TRBV2
D: .